This entry concerns a single TCR beta chain. This sample is part of a study of monozygotic twins with inflammatory bowel disease. After re-calling the 5' RACE reads, TCRdb lists one entry per CDR3 protein, DNA absent. The sample data list about 450,000 distinct CDR3 sequences. The germline V gene encodes CDR1 SEHNR and CDR2 FQNEAQ (reference sequence). The CDR3 consists of 15 residues. This clonotype was sampled from a human donor with ulcerative colitis or Crohn's disease, or a healthy co-twin of an affected twin (not recorded which). This chain links TRBV7-9 with TRBJ2-2; the D gene TCRdb calls, TRBD1, cannot be checked with no DNA. The sample taken for sequencing was blood. CDR3 loop: CASSMGQGATGELFF.